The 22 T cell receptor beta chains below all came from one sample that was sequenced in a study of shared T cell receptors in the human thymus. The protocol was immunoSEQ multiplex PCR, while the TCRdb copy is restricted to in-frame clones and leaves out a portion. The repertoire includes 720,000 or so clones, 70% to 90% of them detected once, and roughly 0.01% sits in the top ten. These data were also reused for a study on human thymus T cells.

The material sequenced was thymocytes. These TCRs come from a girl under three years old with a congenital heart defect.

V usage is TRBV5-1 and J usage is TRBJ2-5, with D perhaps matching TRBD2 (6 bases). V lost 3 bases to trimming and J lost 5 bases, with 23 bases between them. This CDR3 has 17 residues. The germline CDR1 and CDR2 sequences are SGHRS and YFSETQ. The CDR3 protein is CASSWRATRGNGETQYF. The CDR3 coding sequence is TGCGCCAGCAGCTGGAGGGCGACTCGGGGTAACGGGGAGACCCAGTACTTC.

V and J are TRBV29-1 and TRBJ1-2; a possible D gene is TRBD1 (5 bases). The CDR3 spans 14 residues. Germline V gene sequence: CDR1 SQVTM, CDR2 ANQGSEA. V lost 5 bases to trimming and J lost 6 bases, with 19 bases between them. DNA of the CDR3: TGCAGCGTTCCCGCGTTTATACAGGTTGATGGCTACACCTTC. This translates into CSVPAFIQVDGYTF.

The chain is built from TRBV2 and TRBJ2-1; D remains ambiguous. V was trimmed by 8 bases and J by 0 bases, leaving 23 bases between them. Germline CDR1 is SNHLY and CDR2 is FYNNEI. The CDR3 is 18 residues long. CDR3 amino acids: CASAKSRTSGLSYNEQFF. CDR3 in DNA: TGTGCCAGCGCAAAAAGCCGAACATCGGGTCTCTCCTACAATGAGCAGTTCTTC.

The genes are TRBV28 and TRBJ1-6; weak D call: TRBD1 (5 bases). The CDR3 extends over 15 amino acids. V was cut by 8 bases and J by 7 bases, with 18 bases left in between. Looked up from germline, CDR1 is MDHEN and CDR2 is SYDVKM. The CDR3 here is CASPPIGALNSPLHF. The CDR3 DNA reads TGTGCCAGCCCCCCAATAGGGGCCCTAAATTCACCCCTCCACTTT.

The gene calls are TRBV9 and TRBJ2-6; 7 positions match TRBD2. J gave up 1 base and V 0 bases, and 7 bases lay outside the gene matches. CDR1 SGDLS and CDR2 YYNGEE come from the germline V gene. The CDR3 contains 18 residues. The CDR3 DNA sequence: TGTGCCAGCAGCGTAGGGGAGGGTGCAGAATCTGGGGCCAACGTCCTGACTTTC. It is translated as CASSVGEGAESGANVLTF.

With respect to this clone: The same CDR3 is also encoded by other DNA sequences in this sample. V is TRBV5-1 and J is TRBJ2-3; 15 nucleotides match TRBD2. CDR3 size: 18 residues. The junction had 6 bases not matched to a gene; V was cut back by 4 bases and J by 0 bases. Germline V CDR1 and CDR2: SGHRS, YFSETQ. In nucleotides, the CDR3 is TGCGCCAGCAGCACGGGACTAGCGGGGGGCCCTAGCACAGATACGCAGTATTTT. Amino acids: CASSTGLAGGPSTDTQYF.

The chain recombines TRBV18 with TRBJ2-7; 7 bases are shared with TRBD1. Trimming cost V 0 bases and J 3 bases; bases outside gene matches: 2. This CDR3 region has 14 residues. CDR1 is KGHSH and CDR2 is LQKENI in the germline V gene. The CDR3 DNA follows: TGTGCCAGCTCACCACCGTACAGGGGCTACGAGCAGTACTTC. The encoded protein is CASSPPYRGYEQYF.

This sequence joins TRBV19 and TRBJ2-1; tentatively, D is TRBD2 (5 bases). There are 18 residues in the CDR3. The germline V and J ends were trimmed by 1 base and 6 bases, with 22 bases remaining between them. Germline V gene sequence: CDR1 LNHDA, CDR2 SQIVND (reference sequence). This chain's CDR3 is CASSIGSDGLPWGNEQFF. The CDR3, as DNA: TGTGCCAGTAGTATAGGATCTGATGGACTGCCGTGGGGCAATGAGCAGTTCTTC.

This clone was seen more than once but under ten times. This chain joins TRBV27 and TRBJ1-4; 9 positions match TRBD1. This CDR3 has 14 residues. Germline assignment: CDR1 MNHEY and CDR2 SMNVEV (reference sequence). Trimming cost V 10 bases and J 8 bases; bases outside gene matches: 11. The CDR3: CATKGQGVWEKLFF. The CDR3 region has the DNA TGTGCCACCAAGGGACAGGGTGTTTGGGAAAAACTGTTTTTT.

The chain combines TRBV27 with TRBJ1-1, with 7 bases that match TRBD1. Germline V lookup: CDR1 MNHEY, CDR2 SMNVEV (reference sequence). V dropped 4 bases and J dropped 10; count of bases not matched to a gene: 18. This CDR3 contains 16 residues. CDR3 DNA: TGTGCCAGCAGTTCCCGCTTTAGGGACAGCACTTCGTCAGCTTTCTTT. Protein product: CASSSRFRDSTSSAFF.

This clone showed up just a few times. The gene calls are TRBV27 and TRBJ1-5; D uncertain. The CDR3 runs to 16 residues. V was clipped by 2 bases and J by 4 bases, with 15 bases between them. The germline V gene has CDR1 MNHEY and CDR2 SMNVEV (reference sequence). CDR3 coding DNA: TGTGCCAGCAGTTTACCCGGGATTTCGGCAAATCAGCCCCAGCATTTT. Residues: CASSLPGISANQPQHF.

The DNA for the CDR3 is TGTGCCAGTCACAGGGCGGGGGGGCCGGATACGCAGTATTTT. Its protein is CASHRAGGPDTQYF. This rearrangement joins TRBV18 to TRBJ2-3; TRBD2 aligns across 9 bases. Germline values: CDR1 KGHSH, CDR2 LQKENI. The CDR3 is 14 residues long. The V and J ends lost 9 bases and 6 bases, in that order; junction bases with no gene match: 10.

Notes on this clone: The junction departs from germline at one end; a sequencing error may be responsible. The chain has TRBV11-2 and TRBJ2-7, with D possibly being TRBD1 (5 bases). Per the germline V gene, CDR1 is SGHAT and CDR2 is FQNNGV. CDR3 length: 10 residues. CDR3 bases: TGTGCCAGCAGCTTAGTACAGGCGTGGTTC. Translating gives CASSLVQAWF.

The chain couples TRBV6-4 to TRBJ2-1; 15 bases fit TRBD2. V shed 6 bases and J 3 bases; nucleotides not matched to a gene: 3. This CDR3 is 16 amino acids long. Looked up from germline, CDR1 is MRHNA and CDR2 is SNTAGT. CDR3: CASSPGLAGGYNEQFF. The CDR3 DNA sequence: TGTGCCAGCAGCCCGGGACTAGCGGGGGGCTACAATGAGCAGTTCTTC.

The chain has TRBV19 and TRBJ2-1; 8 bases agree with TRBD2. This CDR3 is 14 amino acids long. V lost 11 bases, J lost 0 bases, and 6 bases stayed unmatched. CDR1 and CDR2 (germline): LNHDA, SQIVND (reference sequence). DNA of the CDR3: TGTGCCCATGCGGGGGGATACTCCTACAATGAGCAGTTCTTC. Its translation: CAHAGGYSYNEQFF.

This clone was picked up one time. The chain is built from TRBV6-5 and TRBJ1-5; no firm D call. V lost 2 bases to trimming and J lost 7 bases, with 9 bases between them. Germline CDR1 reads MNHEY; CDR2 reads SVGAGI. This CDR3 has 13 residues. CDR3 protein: CASSYRGGQPQHF. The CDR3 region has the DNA TGTGCCAGCAGTTACCGGGGAGGGCAGCCCCAGCATTTT.

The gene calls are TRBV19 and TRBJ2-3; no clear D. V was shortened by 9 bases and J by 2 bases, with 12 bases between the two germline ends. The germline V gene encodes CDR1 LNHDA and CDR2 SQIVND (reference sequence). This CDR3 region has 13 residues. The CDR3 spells CASSSLPTDTQYF. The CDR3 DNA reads TGTGCCAGCTCCTCACTACCCACAGATACGCAGTATTTT. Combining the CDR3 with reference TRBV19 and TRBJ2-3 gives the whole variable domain DGGITQSPKYLFRKEGQNVTLSCEQNLNHDAMYWYRQDPGQGLRLIYYSQIVNDFQKGDIAEGYSVSREKKESFPLTVTSAQKNPTAFYLCASSSLPTDTQYFGPGTRLTVL.

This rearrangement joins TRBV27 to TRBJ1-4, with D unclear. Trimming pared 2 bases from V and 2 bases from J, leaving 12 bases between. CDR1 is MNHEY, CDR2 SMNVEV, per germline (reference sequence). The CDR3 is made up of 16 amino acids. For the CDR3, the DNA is TGTGCCAGCAGTTTAGGAGTTCAAACGACTAATGAAAAACTGTTTTTT. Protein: CASSLGVQTTNEKLFF.

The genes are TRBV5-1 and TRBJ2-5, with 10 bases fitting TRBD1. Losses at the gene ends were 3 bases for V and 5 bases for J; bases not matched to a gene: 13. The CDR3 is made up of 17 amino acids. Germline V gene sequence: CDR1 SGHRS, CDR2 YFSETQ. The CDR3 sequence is CASSWLLRDRGRETQYF. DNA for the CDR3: TGCGCCAGCAGCTGGTTACTCCGGGACAGGGGACGGGAGACCCAGTACTTC.

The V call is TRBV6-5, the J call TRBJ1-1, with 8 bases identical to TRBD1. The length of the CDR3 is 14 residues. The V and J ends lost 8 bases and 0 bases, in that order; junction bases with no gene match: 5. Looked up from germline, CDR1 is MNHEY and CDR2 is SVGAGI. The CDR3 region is CASRGQAMNTEAFF. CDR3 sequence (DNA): TGTGCCAGCCGGGGACAGGCCATGAACACTGAAGCTTTCTTT.

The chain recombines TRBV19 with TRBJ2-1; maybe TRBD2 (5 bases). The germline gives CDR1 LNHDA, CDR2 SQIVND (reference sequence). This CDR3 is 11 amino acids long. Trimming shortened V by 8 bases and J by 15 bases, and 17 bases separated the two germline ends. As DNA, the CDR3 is TGTGCCAGTCGCCCTAGCTGGGATTTGTTCTTC. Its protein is CASRPSWDLFF.

CDR3 region: CASSPPYSGGAPNEQFF. CDR3 sequence (DNA): TGTGCCAGCTCACCGCCTTACAGCGGGGGGGCCCCGAATGAGCAGTTCTTC. The chain is built from TRBV18 and TRBJ2-1, with 10 nucleotides matching TRBD2. CDR3 size: 17 residues. After removal of 3 bases from V and 7 bases from J, the junction contained 12 bases not matched to a gene. In germline, CDR1 is KGHSH, CDR2 LQKENI. The full variable domain, rest sourced from reference TRBV18 and TRBJ2-1, is NAGVMQNPRHLVRRRGQEARLRCSPMKGHSHVYWYRQLPEEGLKFMVYLQKENIIDESGMPKERFSAEFPKEGPSILRIQQVVRGDSAAYFCASSPPYSGGAPNEQFFGPGTRLTVL.